Detailed here is one TCR beta chain. The antigen is not known. Treg sorting used a CD4+CD25+CD127-/low gate. Study-wide results and limits: Tumor Treg TCRs overlapped most with tumor naive CD4+ cells. The larger-cohort validation was restricted to a single TCR beta V-J rearrangement rather than whole repertoires.

There are 12 residues in the CDR3. Trimming left V 8 bases short and J 4 bases short, with 11 bases between. Germline values: CDR1 MDHEN, CDR2 SYDVKM. Full-length variable regions came from constant-region reverse primers plus semi-nested Nested Universal Primer A PCR. TCRdb recomputed calls from the 5' RACE reads with MiXCR, one row per CDR3 protein. The repertoire includes 8,000 to 10,000 distinct CDR3 sequences, around 53% of them detected once, and 6.4% sits in the top ten. The clonotype was recovered from a female donor with breast cancer. Material for sequencing was Tregs sorted from a lymph node. The rearrangement links TRBV28 to TRBJ1-1, with unresolved D. Here the CDR3 reads CASRGLGTEAFF. Here the CDR3 DNA reads TGTGCCAGCCGGGGTTTGGGCACTGAAGCTTTCTTT.